One T cell receptor (beta chain) is described in this entry. Its antigen is not identified. TCRdb reprocessed the 5' RACE reads with MiXCR, giving one entry per CDR3 protein. There are around 450,000 distinct CDR3 sequences in the sample; 14% occur only once, and approximately 0.52% lies in the top ten. Germline-derived CDR1 and CDR2 are SGHTA and FQGNSA. Trimming left V 7 bases short and J 4 bases short, with 19 bases between. The CDR3 runs to 16 residues. This entry belongs to a study of identical twins. Whole-study results and caveats: Modelling underestimated the level of out-of-frame TCR alpha sharing observed in monozygotic twins. Twins' surplus sharing was weaker for beta out-of-frame sequences. Part of the zero-insertion signal could reflect confounding by invariant MAIT and iNKT cells. Twin-shared out-of-frame alpha sequences showed excess low generation probability.

The same data also contributed to another study, on yellow fever vaccine responses in identical twins.

The sample consisted of CD4+ T cells sorted from blood. The sequence came from a woman aged 18 to 35 in good health. The chain joins TRBV7-2 to TRBJ2-2; D is perhaps TRBD1 (6 bases). CDR3: CASTFLQGLGTGELFF. CDR3 in DNA: TGTGCCAGCACCTTCTTGCAGGGGTTGGGCACCGGGGAGCTGTTTTTT. Full variable domain (rest looked up from reference TRBV7-2 and TRBJ2-2): GAGVSQSPSNKVTEKGKDVELRCDPISGHTALYWYRQSLGQGLEFLIYFQGNSAPDKSGLPSDRFSAERTGGSVSTLTIQRTQQEDSAVYLCASTFLQGLGTGELFFGEGSRLTVL.